Listed below are T cell receptor beta chains from one sample, sequenced in a study of human T cells and chemical hapten exposure. TCRdb re-called the RACE reads through MiXCR, storing one row per CDR3 protein. Of 90,000 or so distinct CDR3 sequences listed, over 9.5% are singletons. The sequencing used whole blood, collected in connection with sensitization to the hapten diphenylcyclopropenone (DPC). The receptor source for this set is a man between 40 and 49 years old with alopecia areata. Some clones in this sample may be carry-over from other donors' samples. The CDR3 runs from the conserved cysteine through the conserved F or W. The size entry is marked missing in some rows and otherwise reads once, few, many or a size class.

abundance,v_gene,j_gene,CDR3aa
many,TRBV6-6,TRBJ1-2,CASSDISNGYTF
few,TRBV6-1,TRBJ2-1,CASSELDGPPYNEQFF
few,TRBV11-2,TRBJ2-7,CASRMTSGSVYEQYF
many,TRBV11-2,TRBJ2-1,CASSGLSYNEQFF
few,TRBV12-3/TRBV12-4,TRBJ1-1,CASRSQGRSTEAFF
-,TRBV7-9,TRBJ1-1,CRRNTEAFF
many,TRBV4-3,TRBJ1-2,CASSQGQGSNYGYTF
-,TRBV30,TRBJ2-5,CAWCPLGQEETQYF
many,TRBV20-1,TRBJ1-1,CSVVAVPRF
-,TRBV19,TRBJ2-1,CASSRTGTHSEQFF
few,TRBV20-1,TRBJ2-1,CSARDSRSNEQFF